This T cell receptor beta chain was sequenced for a study of T cells in Graves' hyperthyroidism and ophthalmopathy. Amplification targeted TCR beta CDR3 regions from RNA transcripts. Researchers ran a first-round RT-PCR on the TCR CDR3 using the HTBI primer set. TCRdb analysed the multiplex PCR reads with MiXCR anew, one entry per CDR3 protein. The sample contains 300,000 or so distinct CDR3 sequences, around a fifth of which appear only once. Germline V gene sequence: CDR1 MNHEY, CDR2 SMNVEV (reference sequence). Trimming left V 10 bases short and J 1 base short, with 20 bases between. This CDR3 comprises 16 residues. The authors deemed Graves' hyperthyroidism stable absent ophthalmopathy progression within 18 months.

The sequence was collected from a woman in her forties or fifties with Graves' hyperthyroidism. This chain joins TRBV27 and TRBJ1-5; no clear D gene. The material sequenced was blood. CDR3 nucleotide sequence: TGTGCCACCCCGATCGGCCGACCCATAAGCAATCAGCCCCAGCATTTT. It encodes CATPIGRPISNQPQHF.